This is a list of T cell receptor beta chains from one sample in a study of blood T cell repertoires in COVID-19. The protocol was immunoSEQ multiplex PCR, while the TCRdb copy is restricted to in-frame clones and leaves out a portion. The sample contains 60,000 to 65,000 clones, roughly 72% of which appear only once. Sequencing used peripheral blood. These receptors came from a woman in her 70s with COVID-19, enrolled during active disease. Each CDR3 is given with its conserved first and last residue. Fields, in order: V gene, J gene, D gene, clone size, CDR3 DNA, CDR3 protein. D genes are given only for firm matches. Some rows have no size entry. The others give once, few or many, or a class for an expanded clone.

v_call: TRBV13; j_call: TRBJ2-5; d_call: -; clone_size: -; cdr3_nt: TGTGCCAGCAGCTTATTTAGCGGACAAGAGACCCAGTACTTC; cdr3_aa: CASSLFSGQETQYF
v_call: TRBV7-8; j_call: TRBJ2-7; d_call: -; clone_size: few; cdr3_nt: TGTGCCAGCAGCCCGCCCTCCAGGGGACACGAGCAGTACTTC; cdr3_aa: CASSPPSRGHEQYF
v_call: TRBV2; j_call: TRBJ1-1; d_call: TRBD1; clone_size: -; cdr3_nt: TGTGCCAGCAGGGACAGGGGTACTGAAGCTTTCTTT; cdr3_aa: CASRDRGTEAFF
v_call: TRBV29-1; j_call: TRBJ2-4; d_call: -; clone_size: -; cdr3_nt: TGCAGCGTTAATACAGGGGGGAGGGACATTCAGTACTTC; cdr3_aa: CSVNTGGRDIQYF
v_call: TRBV13; j_call: TRBJ2-4; d_call: -; clone_size: -; cdr3_nt: TGTGCCAGCAGCTCGCGGCGTAATGCCAAAAACATTCAGTACTTC; cdr3_aa: CASSSRRNAKNIQYF
v_call: TRBV28; j_call: TRBJ1-5; d_call: -; clone_size: -; cdr3_nt: TGTGCCAGCAGTTTAATCGGTAGTTATAGCAATCAGCCCCAGCATTTT; cdr3_aa: CASSLIGSYSNQPQHF
v_call: TRBV27; j_call: TRBJ1-4; d_call: TRBD1; clone_size: -; cdr3_nt: TGTGCCAGCAGTTCCCTGGACAGGGGGCCTGGTAAACTGTTTTTT; cdr3_aa: CASSSLDRGPGKLFF
v_call: TRBV5-1; j_call: TRBJ1-3; d_call: TRBD1; clone_size: few; cdr3_nt: TGCGCCAGCAGCACTCGGACAGGGCACAACACCATATATTTT; cdr3_aa: CASSTRTGHNTIYF
v_call: TRBV19; j_call: TRBJ1-2; d_call: TRBD1; clone_size: -; cdr3_nt: TGTGCCAGTACCCTCACCCGATCGGGACAGTTCTATGGCTACACCTTC; cdr3_aa: CASTLTRSGQFYGYTF
v_call: TRBV11-3; j_call: TRBJ2-2; d_call: -; clone_size: -; cdr3_nt: TGTGCCAGCAGCTCTCATTTGGTTCCCAGTAACACCGGGGAGCTGTTTTTT; cdr3_aa: CASSSHLVPSNTGELFF
v_call: TRBV7-9; j_call: TRBJ2-1; d_call: TRBD2; clone_size: few; cdr3_nt: TGTGCCAGCAGCCTTACCGGGACTAACAATGAGCAGTTCTTC; cdr3_aa: CASSLTGTNNEQFF
v_call: TRBV12-3/TRBV12-4; j_call: TRBJ2-7; d_call: -; clone_size: -; cdr3_nt: TGTGCCAGCAGTTTTTGGCACTACGAGCAGTACTTC; cdr3_aa: CASSFWHYEQYF
v_call: TRBV9; j_call: TRBJ1-3; d_call: -; clone_size: -; cdr3_nt: TGTGCCAGCAGCGCCTCCGGAAACACCATATATTTT; cdr3_aa: CASSASGNTIYF
v_call: TRBV3-1/TRBV3-2; j_call: TRBJ2-2; d_call: TRBD2; clone_size: -; cdr3_nt: TGTGCCAGCAGCCTCCGACCCTCAGGACTAGCGGGACGACTCGGGGAGCTGTTTTTT; cdr3_aa: CASSLRPSGLAGRLGELFF
v_call: TRBV6-1; j_call: TRBJ2-7; d_call: -; clone_size: once; cdr3_nt: TGTGCCAGCAGTGAAGCCCCTCCGGTAACTAGCTACGAGCAGTACTTC; cdr3_aa: CASSEAPPVTSYEQYF
v_call: TRBV19; j_call: TRBJ1-2; d_call: TRBD1; clone_size: -; cdr3_nt: TGTGCCAGTAGTGTCGACAGGGCCTATGGCTACACCTTC; cdr3_aa: CASSVDRAYGYTF
v_call: TRBV27; j_call: TRBJ2-6; d_call: TRBD2; clone_size: -; cdr3_nt: TGTGCCAGCAGCGGACTAGCTTCTGGGGCCAACGTCCTGACTTTC; cdr3_aa: CASSGLASGANVLTF
v_call: TRBV2; j_call: TRBJ2-5; d_call: -; clone_size: -; cdr3_nt: TGTGCCAGCAGTGAGGAACAGCAAGAGACCCAGTACTTC; cdr3_aa: CASSEEQQETQYF
v_call: TRBV7-2; j_call: TRBJ2-3; d_call: -; clone_size: -; cdr3_nt: TGTGCCAGCAGCCCCCTATCCCGGACAGATACGCAGTATTTT; cdr3_aa: CASSPLSRTDTQYF
v_call: TRBV6-2/TRBV6-3; j_call: TRBJ1-2; d_call: -; clone_size: -; cdr3_nt: TGTGCCAGCAGTTACGCACGGTATGGCTACACCTTC; cdr3_aa: CASSYARYGYTF
v_call: TRBV2; j_call: TRBJ1-6; d_call: -; clone_size: -; cdr3_nt: TGTGCCAGCAGGGGAGCATCTCCGGGGTATAATTCACCCCTCCACTTT; cdr3_aa: CASRGASPGYNSPLHF
v_call: TRBV6-6; j_call: TRBJ2-1; d_call: TRBD2; clone_size: once; cdr3_nt: TGTGCCAGCGATAGCGGGAGGGCCTGGGATGAGCAGTTCTTC; cdr3_aa: CASDSGRAWDEQFF
v_call: TRBV19; j_call: TRBJ2-5; d_call: -; clone_size: -; cdr3_nt: TGTGCCAGTAGTACTCAGGGGTCTACCCAAGAGACCCAGTACTTC; cdr3_aa: CASSTQGSTQETQYF
v_call: TRBV29-1; j_call: TRBJ2-1; d_call: TRBD1; clone_size: once; cdr3_nt: TGCAGCGTTGAAAACGTGCAGGGGGCGTCCTACAATGAGCAGTTCTTC; cdr3_aa: CSVENVQGASYNEQFF
v_call: TRBV18; j_call: TRBJ1-2; d_call: -; clone_size: few; cdr3_nt: TGTGCCAGCTCACACGGGACATTTGATGGCTACACCTTC; cdr3_aa: CASSHGTFDGYTF
v_call: TRBV7-9; j_call: TRBJ1-2; d_call: TRBD1; clone_size: -; cdr3_nt: TGTGCCAGCAGCACCGGACAGGGAAGTGGCTACACCTTC; cdr3_aa: CASSTGQGSGYTF
v_call: TRBV19; j_call: TRBJ1-1; d_call: -; clone_size: once; cdr3_nt: TGTGCCAGTAGTATAGATAGCAGCATGAACACTGAAGCTTTCTTT; cdr3_aa: CASSIDSSMNTEAFF
v_call: TRBV6-5; j_call: TRBJ1-2; d_call: -; clone_size: -; cdr3_nt: TGTGCCAGCAGTTACTCGGGAGATGGCTACACCTTC; cdr3_aa: CASSYSGDGYTF
v_call: TRBV18; j_call: TRBJ2-5; d_call: TRBD1; clone_size: -; cdr3_nt: TGTGCCAGCTCACCGCCGGGACAGGGAGCGGAGACCCAGTACTTC; cdr3_aa: CASSPPGQGAETQYF
v_call: TRBV7-9; j_call: TRBJ1-2; d_call: TRBD1; clone_size: -; cdr3_nt: TGTGCCAGCAGCTCGAACTTCGGGACAGCTTATGGCTACACCTTC; cdr3_aa: CASSSNFGTAYGYTF
v_call: TRBV7-9; j_call: TRBJ2-1; d_call: -; clone_size: -; cdr3_nt: TGTGCCACCAGGCTTAGTAGCAATGAGCAGTTCTTC; cdr3_aa: CATRLSSNEQFF
v_call: TRBV10-3; j_call: TRBJ2-5; d_call: -; clone_size: -; cdr3_nt: TGTGCCATCAGTGAGTCGACGGCCGGGGCGGGAACTTCCCAAGAGACCCAGTACTTC; cdr3_aa: CAISESTAGAGTSQETQYF
v_call: TRBV11-3; j_call: TRBJ1-1; d_call: TRBD1; clone_size: -; cdr3_nt: TGTGCCAGCAGCTACTCAACCGGGACAGGGTCTTATAACACTGAAGCTTTCTTT; cdr3_aa: CASSYSTGTGSYNTEAFF
v_call: TRBV10-1; j_call: TRBJ1-3; d_call: -; clone_size: -; cdr3_nt: TGCGCCAGCAGTGATGCGGCAGACACCATATATTTT; cdr3_aa: CASSDAADTIYF
v_call: TRBV4-1; j_call: TRBJ2-1; d_call: TRBD1; clone_size: -; cdr3_nt: TGCGCCAGCAGCCCGGGCGGGACAGGGGACACTAATGAGCAGTTCTTC; cdr3_aa: CASSPGGTGDTNEQFF
v_call: TRBV3-1/TRBV3-2; j_call: TRBJ2-5; d_call: TRBD1; clone_size: -; cdr3_nt: TGTGCCAGCAGCCCGAGACAGGGGAGTATGGAAGAGACCCAGTACTTC; cdr3_aa: CASSPRQGSMEETQYF
v_call: TRBV7-9; j_call: TRBJ1-4; d_call: -; clone_size: -; cdr3_nt: TGTGCCAGCAGCTCCTTACAGGGCTTAACCGAAAAACTGTTTTTT; cdr3_aa: CASSSLQGLTEKLFF
v_call: TRBV9; j_call: TRBJ2-5; d_call: -; clone_size: few; cdr3_nt: TGTGCCAGCAGCGTAGCGGGGGTTCAAGAGACCCAGTACTTC; cdr3_aa: CASSVAGVQETQYF